These T cell receptor beta chains were read from a single sample in a study of cytomegalovirus exposure and HLA in healthy donors. Using immunoSEQ multiplex PCR, the repertoire was profiled, and TCRdb retains in-frame clones only, with some absent. The sample totals roughly 80,000 clones. Input material: PBMCs. These receptors were taken from a girl aged 5-17 years in good health and CMV-seropositive. Each CDR3 is given with its conserved first and last residue. The D gene is left open where the match is weak.

D: TRBD1; V: TRBV27; J: TRBJ2-3; DNA: TGTGCCAGCAGTTCCGCCGGGACAGGGCTTTGGGATACGCAGTATTTT; CDR3: CASSSAGTGLWDTQYF
D: NA; V: TRBV27; J: TRBJ2-7; DNA: TGTGCCAGCAGTTTCAGGGACTCCTACGAGCAGTACTTC; CDR3: CASSFRDSYEQYF
D: NA; V: TRBV4-2; J: TRBJ1-1; DNA: TGTGCCAGCAGCCAAGAGCGGAACACTGAAGCTTTCTTT; CDR3: CASSQERNTEAFF
D: NA; V: TRBV28; J: TRBJ1-5; DNA: TGTGCCAGCAGTTCCCTCACAGGGTCACACAATCAGCCCCAGCATTTT; CDR3: CASSSLTGSHNQPQHF
D: NA; V: TRBV6-1; J: TRBJ1-2; DNA: TGTGCCAGCAGTGTAGCCCGGGGCTATGGCTACACCTTC; CDR3: CASSVARGYGYTF
D: TRBD1; V: TRBV18; J: TRBJ2-5; DNA: TGTGCCAGCTCAACCCGGGACAGGGAAGAGACCCAGTACTTC; CDR3: CASSTRDREETQYF
D: TRBD2; V: TRBV6-6; J: TRBJ2-1; DNA: TGTGCCAGCAGTTACGGACTAGCGGGGGGGATTGAGCAGTTCTTC; CDR3: CASSYGLAGGIEQFF
D: TRBD1; V: TRBV6-6; J: TRBJ2-2; DNA: TGTGCCAGCAGCTCGGGACAGGGGGCGAACACCGGGGAGCTGTTTTTT; CDR3: CASSSGQGANTGELFF
D: TRBD1; V: TRBV7-2; J: TRBJ1-6; DNA: TGTGCCAGCAGCTTCCCGACAGGGGGTGGGTCACCCCTACACTTT; CDR3: CASSFPTGGGSPLHF
D: NA; V: TRBV9; J: TRBJ2-2; DNA: TGTGCCAGCAGCGTGGTTGTGGGGCCCGGGGAGCTGTTTTTT; CDR3: CASSVVVGPGELFF
D: NA; V: TRBV7-9; J: TRBJ2-1; DNA: TGTGCCAGCAGCACTATGGGGCTGAAGGGTGAGCAGTTCTTC; CDR3: CASSTMGLKGEQFF
D: TRBD1; V: TRBV11-2; J: TRBJ2-2; DNA: TGTGCCAGCAGGAGTGGGACAGAGAACACCGGGGAGCTGTTTTTT; CDR3: CASRSGTENTGELFF
D: TRBD1; V: TRBV18; J: TRBJ1-1; DNA: TGTGCCAGCGCACCACCGGCGGAGGGGGCGAGTACTGAAGCTTTCTTT; CDR3: CASAPPAEGASTEAFF
D: NA; V: TRBV15; J: TRBJ2-6; DNA: TGTGCCACCAGCAGTAGACATTCTGGGGCCAACGTCCTGACTTTC; CDR3: CATSSRHSGANVLTF
D: NA; V: TRBV4-3; J: TRBJ2-7; DNA: TGCGCCAGCAGCCGAAGCAGACTCGGGAGCTCCTACGAGCAGTACTTC; CDR3: CASSRSRLGSSYEQYF
D: TRBD1; V: TRBV11-3; J: TRBJ2-3; DNA: TGTGCCAGCAGCAAGGGACAGAGCACAGATACGCAGTATTTT; CDR3: CASSKGQSTDTQYF
D: TRBD2; V: TRBV6-5; J: TRBJ2-3; DNA: TGTGCCAGCAGTTACGATACTAGCGGGGGCACAGATACGCAGTATTTT; CDR3: CASSYDTSGGTDTQYF
D: NA; V: TRBV7-9; J: TRBJ2-5; DNA: TGTGCCAGCAGCCCCCCCTGGCGACAGTCAAAAGAGACCCAGTACTTC; CDR3: CASSPPWRQSKETQYF
D: NA; V: TRBV6-5; J: TRBJ1-3; DNA: TGTGCCAGCAGTTACTCCGGGACTGGAAACACCATATATTTT; CDR3: CASSYSGTGNTIYF
D: NA; V: TRBV19; J: TRBJ1-3; DNA: TGTGCCAGTTGGGACACGGGAAACACCATATATTTT; CDR3: CASWDTGNTIYF
D: NA; V: TRBV6-5; J: TRBJ1-1; DNA: TGTGCCAGCAGGCGCGGGGCCGCTGAAGCTTTCTTT; CDR3: CASRRGAAEAFF
D: NA; V: TRBV28; J: TRBJ2-4; DNA: TGTGCCAGCAGTTTACACTCAAGCGGCAAAAACATTCAGTACTTC; CDR3: CASSLHSSGKNIQYF
D: NA; V: TRBV7-9; J: TRBJ1-1; DNA: TGTGCCAGCAGGACACAGGGACGAACTGAAGCTTTCTTT; CDR3: CASRTQGRTEAFF
D: TRBD1; V: TRBV6-1; J: TRBJ1-4; DNA: TGTGCCAGCAGTGGAAACAGGGGGGAAGGAAAACTGTTTTTT; CDR3: CASSGNRGEGKLFF
D: TRBD2; V: TRBV7-6; J: TRBJ2-2; DNA: TGTGCCAGCAGCTCCTCAGGACTAGCGGGGGAAGCCGGGGAGCTGTTTTTT; CDR3: CASSSSGLAGEAGELFF
D: TRBD1; V: TRBV4-2; J: TRBJ1-5; DNA: TGTGCCAGCAGCCAGGCGACAGGGGGCGACCAGCCCCAGCATTTT; CDR3: CASSQATGGDQPQHF
D: NA; V: TRBV27; J: TRBJ1-6; DNA: TGTGCCAGCAGTCAGGGGAGTCCCTATTCACCCCTCCACTTT; CDR3: CASSQGSPYSPLHF
D: NA; V: TRBV28; J: TRBJ2-5; DNA: TGTGCCAGCGTAGCGACAGGACTCCAAGAGACCCAGTACTTC; CDR3: CASVATGLQETQYF
D: NA; V: TRBV18; J: TRBJ2-5; DNA: TGTGCCAGCTCACCAATTTTAGAAGAGACCCAGTACTTC; CDR3: CASSPILEETQYF
D: NA; V: TRBV4-1; J: TRBJ1-2; DNA: TGCGCCAGCAGCCAAGATATAATGTGGACAGCGGATGGCTACACCTTC; CDR3: CASSQDIMWTADGYTF
D: NA; V: TRBV19; J: TRBJ1-1; DNA: TGTGCCAGTAGTATCCGGGTCACGTTTTACACTGAAGCTTTCTTT; CDR3: CASSIRVTFYTEAFF
D: TRBD1; V: TRBV29-1; J: TRBJ1-1; DNA: TGCAGCGCAACGACAGGGAAGGGAACTGAAGCTTTCTTT; CDR3: CSATTGKGTEAFF
D: NA; V: TRBV5-1; J: TRBJ2-1; DNA: TGCGCCAGCAGCTTGAGTCAGAGGAGCAATGAGCAGTTCTTC; CDR3: CASSLSQRSNEQFF
D: TRBD2; V: TRBV6-4; J: TRBJ2-1; DNA: TGTGCCAGCAGTGTCTTAGCGGGGAGATACAATGAGCAGTTCTTC; CDR3: CASSVLAGRYNEQFF
D: NA; V: TRBV4-1; J: TRBJ2-7; DNA: TGCGCCAGCAGCCAACGCCCCCGGGACACCAACTACGAGCAGTACTTC; CDR3: CASSQRPRDTNYEQYF
D: TRBD2; V: TRBV9; J: TRBJ2-2; DNA: TGTGCCAGCAGCGTAGTGTCGGGGGGCACCGGGGAGCTGTTTTTT; CDR3: CASSVVSGGTGELFF
D: NA; V: TRBV5-1; J: TRBJ2-5; DNA: TGCGCCAGCAGCTCGGGCAGGGGATACGTAGGGGAGACCCAGTACTTC; CDR3: CASSSGRGYVGETQYF
D: TRBD1; V: TRBV2; J: TRBJ1-2; DNA: TGTGCCAGCAGTGATATTGACAGGGGCTATGGCTACACCTTC; CDR3: CASSDIDRGYGYTF
D: NA; V: TRBV13; J: TRBJ2-7; DNA: TGTGCCAGCAGCTTCAGGGCAGGGTCAAACCCCTACGAGCAGTACTTC; CDR3: CASSFRAGSNPYEQYF
D: NA; V: TRBV15; J: TRBJ1-1; DNA: TGTGCCACCAGCAGAGGCAGCGGGGACAAGGGTGAAGCTTTCTTT; CDR3: CATSRGSGDKGEAFF
D: NA; V: TRBV5-6; J: TRBJ1-5; DNA: TGTGCCAGCAGCTCTTATAGCAATCAGCCCCAGCATTTT; CDR3: CASSSYSNQPQHF
D: TRBD1; V: TRBV29-1; J: TRBJ1-4; DNA: TGCAGCGTTGTATCCGGGACAGGGGCTAGAGGAGAAAAACTGTTTTTT; CDR3: CSVVSGTGARGEKLFF
D: NA; V: TRBV19; J: TRBJ1-1; DNA: TGTGCCAGTAGTATAGGGGCCGGGAAAGCTTTCTTT; CDR3: CASSIGAGKAFF
D: TRBD2; V: TRBV11-2; J: TRBJ2-7; DNA: TGTGCCAGCAGCTTATCGGGGGGGCGTACTAGGTACGAGCAGTACTTC; CDR3: CASSLSGGRTRYEQYF
D: TRBD2; V: TRBV6-5; J: TRBJ2-7; DNA: TGTGCCAGCAGTATCCTCAGCGGGGGGGCCTACGAGCAGTACTTC; CDR3: CASSILSGGAYEQYF
D: TRBD2; V: TRBV10-1; J: TRBJ2-7; DNA: TGCGCCAGCAGTGAGCCCAGACTAGCGGGGATCCACGAGCAGTACTTC; CDR3: CASSEPRLAGIHEQYF
D: TRBD1; V: TRBV15; J: TRBJ1-5; DNA: TGTGCCACCAGCAGAGATATAGGGGGCGTCAATCAGCCCCAGCATTTT; CDR3: CATSRDIGGVNQPQHF
D: NA; V: TRBV4-3; J: TRBJ1-2; DNA: TGCGCCAGCAGCCAAAATCTACGCCCTCAGGGGATAAAGAACTATGGCTACACCTTC; CDR3: CASSQNLRPQGIKNYGYTF
D: NA; V: TRBV4-1; J: TRBJ2-7; DNA: TGCGCCAGCAGTCCAGCCTGGAATCTCAGGAACGAGCAGTACTTC; CDR3: CASSPAWNLRNEQYF
D: NA; V: TRBV4-3; J: TRBJ2-3; DNA: TGCGCCAGCAGCCAAGATCGTCTAGGGCAGGGGTCAGATACGCAGTATTTT; CDR3: CASSQDRLGQGSDTQYF
D: NA; V: TRBV15; J: TRBJ1-4; DNA: TGTGCCACCAGCAGAATCCCATGGACAGCCCCAACTAATGAAAAACTGTTTTTT; CDR3: CATSRIPWTAPTNEKLFF
D: TRBD1; V: TRBV4-2; J: TRBJ1-1; DNA: TGTGCCAGCAGCCAAGCATCCCCAGGGGGCTGGGACACTGAAGCTTTCTTT; CDR3: CASSQASPGGWDTEAFF
D: NA; V: TRBV7-3; J: TRBJ1-1; DNA: TGTGCCAGCAGCTTTTTTCCGGGGTCCACGGGCACTGAAGCTTTCTTT; CDR3: CASSFFPGSTGTEAFF
D: NA; V: TRBV27; J: TRBJ1-2; DNA: TGTGCCAGCAGTTTATTCCCCAAACAGGCCGATAACTATGGCTACACCTTC; CDR3: CASSLFPKQADNYGYTF
D: TRBD2; V: TRBV9; J: TRBJ2-3; DNA: TGTGCCAGCAGCGGGACTAGCAGCACAGATACGCAGTATTTT; CDR3: CASSGTSSTDTQYF
D: NA; V: TRBV4-3; J: TRBJ2-1; DNA: TGCGCCAGCAGCCAATTGACTAGCAGGGGTTCCTACAATGAGCAGTTCTTC; CDR3: CASSQLTSRGSYNEQFF
D: TRBD1; V: TRBV5-1; J: TRBJ1-1; DNA: TGCGCCAGCAGTTTAGGGACAGGGACGAACACTGAAGCTTTCTTT; CDR3: CASSLGTGTNTEAFF
D: NA; V: TRBV28; J: TRBJ1-1; DNA: TGTGCCAGCAGTTTAGATAAGCGGCTAGGATCTCCCCCAGGGAACACTGAAGCTTTCTTT; CDR3: CASSLDKRLGSPPGNTEAFF
D: TRBD2; V: TRBV7-3; J: TRBJ2-5; DNA: TGTGCCAGCAGCCGTACTAGCGGGGGCGCAGAGACCCAGTACTTC; CDR3: CASSRTSGGAETQYF